This T cell receptor (beta chain) was found in a study of blood T cell repertoires in COVID-19. Study-level information: Sites in the United States, Italy and Spain provided acute and convalescent COVID-19 samples. PBMCs, B-cell-depleted T cells, or T cells were the source of the cDNA or gDNA that made up the material.

J was trimmed by 9 bases and V by 9 bases; bases with no gene match: 8. The V gene's germline CDR1 is SNHLY and CDR2 FYNNEI. The CDR3 spans 13 residues. In the original processing: Reference gene primer amplification yielded estimated nucleated cell counts. Profiling relied on immunoSEQ multiplex PCR, and the TCRdb table lists in-frame clones only, not all of them. V and J calls and clone size come straight from that table; D and trimming were deduced from the DNA. The table shows 150,000 or so clones, with roughly four fifths occurring only once. This clonotype was obtained from a human donor in a cohort sampled during active COVID-19. The chain employs TRBV2 and TRBJ2-1, with 10 bases lining up with TRBD1. The sequencing input was peripheral blood. This CDR3 is CASHGTGVLEQFF. The DNA for the CDR3 is TGTGCCAGTCACGGGACAGGGGTCCTTGAGCAGTTCTTC.